One and the same sample provided the 16 T cell receptor beta chains below, sequenced in a study of spatial heterogeneity in lung cancer. Study-wide results and caveats: Tracking of tumor mutation counts was seen in expanded intratumoral alpha and beta TCR counts.

Time point denoted: sample taken at primary tumor resection. Using its own MiXCR run on the 5' RACE reads, TCRdb lists one record per CDR3 protein. Of around 4,600 distinct CDR3 sequences in the sample, around 6.8% were seen once. For these receptors, no antigen is known. Material: lung tumor tissue, obtained at surgery. These receptors all stem from a female donor with early-stage non-small cell lung cancer.

Judged by abundance, this clonotype is medium-sized (0.01 to 0.1%). The size of this beta chain means little, since it is a stray read in a library made for alpha chains. The gene calls are TRBV7-2 and TRBJ1-1, with D perhaps matching TRBD1 (6 bases). Germline loops: CDR1 SGHTA, CDR2 FQGNSA. Trimming shortened V by 0 bases and J by 1 base, and 12 bases separated the two germline ends. This CDR3 comprises 16 residues. CDR3 loop: CASSLAGGTKNTEAFF. In nucleotides, the CDR3 is TGTGCCAGCAGCTTAGCGGGGGGGACAAAGAACACTGAAGCTTTCTTT.

This clonotype came up many times. Little can be read into the size of this beta chain, an off-target read in a library designed for alpha chains. The V and J genes are TRBV14 and TRBJ1-5; D is unclear. CDR3 length: 13 residues. In germline, CDR1 is SGHDN, CDR2 FVKESK. V was cut by 0 bases and J by 6 bases, with 6 bases left in between. The CDR3 sequence: CASSQERAQPQHF. Here the CDR3 DNA reads TGTGCCAGCAGCCAAGAGAGAGCTCAGCCCCAGCATTTT.

This clonotype occurred many times. This beta chain was picked up by a library intended for alpha chains and is off target, so its count carries little meaning. The V and J genes are TRBV28 and TRBJ1-5, with a possible D match to TRBD1 (5 bases). The CDR3 loop spans 13 amino acids. Germline CDR1 is MDHEN and CDR2 is SYDVKM. With 7 bases removed from V and 2 bases from J, the gap between germline ends came to 9 bases. The DNA for the CDR3 is TGTGCCAGCACTTGGGGCGGCAATCAGCCCCAGCATTTT. Its translation is CASTWGGNQPQHF.

This clonotype is large (0.1 to 1%) by share. Being off target in a library aimed at alpha chains, this beta chain has a size of little meaning. The chain links TRBV6-1 to TRBJ1-1; TRBD1 might be the D (6 bases). Trimming cost V 6 bases and J 5 bases, with 16 bases left between them. There are 14 residues in the CDR3. From germline, CDR1 is MNHNS and CDR2 SASEGT. The CDR3 DNA is TGTGCCAGCAGCTACTACAGGGCGTGGACTGAAGCTTTCTTT. It codes for CASSYYRAWTEAFF.

The sample holds a few counts of this clonotype. This beta chain lies outside the target of a library built for alpha chains; its clone size means little. The genes are TRBV12-3 or TRBV12-4 and TRBJ1-5, with D hard to call. CDR3 length: 13 amino acids. Trimming left V 8 bases short and J 4 bases short, with 12 bases between. The CDR3 nucleotides are TGTGCCAGCGTACCAGATTTGAATCAGCCCCAGCATTTT. Translation gives CASVPDLNQPQHF.

In its sample, this clonotype was seen many times. As an off-target read in a library built for alpha chains, this beta chain has a frequency of little significance. The chain carries TRBV7-9 and TRBJ1-1; a weak D match, TRBD1 (5 bases). CDR3 length: 18 residues. Germline CDR1 SEHNR, CDR2 FQNEAQ (reference sequence). V was clipped by 3 bases and J by 0 bases, with 20 bases between them. CDR3 amino acids: CASSFYIGGLTLNTEAFF. The CDR3 region has the DNA TGTGCCAGCAGCTTCTACATCGGGGGACTGACTCTGAACACTGAAGCTTTCTTT.

By sample fraction, this clonotype is large (0.1 to 1%). Because the library targeted alpha chains, this beta chain is an off-target read whose size means little. The V call is TRBV28, the J call TRBJ1-1, with D possibly matching TRBD1 (5 bases). There are 14 residues in the CDR3. Trimming left V 6 bases short and J 0 bases short, with 11 bases between. The germline CDR1 and CDR2 sequences are MDHEN and SYDVKM. CDR3 DNA: TGTGCCAGCAGCTCCGGGGCCATGAACACTGAAGCTTTCTTT. Translated: CASSSGAMNTEAFF.

Within the sample, this clonotype is medium-sized. Since it is a stray read in a library aimed at alpha chains, this beta chain has a size that is not meaningful. The CDR3 here is CASTDRGLTGELFF. CDR3 coding DNA: TGCGCCAGCACGGACAGGGGGCTCACCGGGGAGCTGTTTTTT. This chain connects TRBV4-1 to TRBJ2-2; 11 bases fit TRBD1. From germline, CDR1 is MGHRA and CDR2 YSYEKL. The CDR3 extends over 14 amino acids. The J segment lost 4 bases and the V segment lost 7 bases, leaving 2 bases of the junction unmatched.

About this clonotype: This beta chain is off target for a library built for alpha chains, so its abundance means little. The chain uses TRBV10-3 and TRBJ2-3; the D gene is possibly TRBD2 (5 bases). Per germline, CDR1 ENHRY and CDR2 SYGVKD. Trimming pared 8 bases from V and 6 bases from J, leaving 18 bases between. The CDR3 spans 14 residues. CDR3 in DNA: TGTGCCATCGGGGAAAATGGGCCGGGGGATACGCAGTATTTT. It is translated as CAIGENGPGDTQYF.

This clonotype was counted many times. Since it is a stray read in a library aimed at alpha chains, this beta chain has a size that is not meaningful. The chain links TRBV5-1 to TRBJ1-2, with TRBD1 matching over 9 bases. The germline CDR1 and CDR2 sequences are SGHRS and YFSETQ. V was clipped by 4 bases and J by 4 bases; unmatched bases: 5. This CDR3 comprises 14 residues. CDR3: CASSPGQGTYGYTF. The CDR3 nucleotides read TGCGCCAGCAGCCCGGGACAGGGTACCTATGGCTACACCTTC.

This clonotype was counted at least ten times. The library was designed around alpha chains, so this beta chain is a stray read whose abundance carries little weight. V is TRBV6-1 and J is TRBJ2-1, with 8 bases aligning to TRBD1. The V segment lost 6 bases and the J segment 9 bases; nucleotides outside the gene matches: 10. The germline CDR1 and CDR2 sequences are MNHNS and SASEGT. The CDR3 spans 14 residues. CDR3: CASSRSGQAVEQFF. For the CDR3, the DNA is TGTGCCAGCAGCCGGTCGGGACAGGCGGTTGAGCAGTTCTTC.

By frequency in the sample, this clonotype is medium-sized (0.01 to 0.1%). The library was built for alpha chains, so this beta chain is an off-target read and its size means little. The chain combines TRBV2 with TRBJ1-2, with a tentative D call TRBD1 (5 bases). Trimming took off 4 bases at V and 0 bases at J, with 15 bases between the two ends. CDR1 SNHLY and CDR2 FYNNEI come from the germline V gene. The CDR3 contains 16 residues. The CDR3 here is CASSGPAGLANYGYTF. In DNA, the CDR3 is TGTGCCAGCAGTGGACCGGCAGGGCTAGCTAACTATGGCTACACCTTC.

This clonotype is labeled medium-sized. Little can be read into the size of this beta chain, an off-target read in a library designed for alpha chains. This chain uses TRBV24-1 with TRBJ2-3, with no clear D. CDR1 is KGHDR, CDR2 SFDVKD, per germline. The CDR3 totals 15 residues. V was cut by 5 bases and J by 0 bases, with 11 bases left in between. The CDR3 here is CATSGDATSTDTQYF. Written as DNA, the CDR3 is TGTGCCACCAGTGGCGACGCTACTAGCACAGATACGCAGTATTTT.

The sample holds many counts of this clonotype. Since the library was made to target alpha chains, this beta chain is a stray read and its abundance is not meaningful. The V call is TRBV29-1, the J call TRBJ2-5; possible D gene TRBD1, 6 bases. The CDR3 is made up of 14 amino acids. Germline CDR1 SQVTM, CDR2 ANQGSEA. V was cut by 3 bases and J by 0 bases, with 11 bases left in between. The CDR3 loop reads CSVDLGQNQETQYF. For the CDR3, the DNA is TGCAGCGTTGATTTAGGACAGAACCAAGAGACCCAGTACTTC.

This clonotype is medium-sized (0.01 to 0.1%) by share. This beta chain is an unintended read in a library built for alpha chains; its size means little. The chain uses TRBV6-1 and TRBJ2-7, with 7 bases identical to TRBD2. The CDR3 runs 14 residues. CDR1 is MNHNS, CDR2 SASEGT, per germline. V shed 0 bases and J 1 base; nucleotides not matched to a gene: 0. CDR3 in DNA: TGTGCCAGCAGTGAAGCGGGAGGGTCCTACGAGCAGTACTTC. It specifies CASSEAGGSYEQYF.

This clonotype is large (0.1 to 1%). This beta chain turned up in a library designed for alpha chains; as an off-target read, its abundance says little. V is TRBV2 and J is TRBJ1-5, with D unresolved. CDR1 and CDR2 from the germline V gene are SNHLY and FYNNEI. V was pared by 8 bases and J by 5 bases, with 10 bases between. The CDR3 consists of 12 residues. The CDR3 nucleotides are TGTGCCAGCGGAGAGGGATATCAGCCCCAGCATTTT. Its translation is CASGEGYQPQHF.